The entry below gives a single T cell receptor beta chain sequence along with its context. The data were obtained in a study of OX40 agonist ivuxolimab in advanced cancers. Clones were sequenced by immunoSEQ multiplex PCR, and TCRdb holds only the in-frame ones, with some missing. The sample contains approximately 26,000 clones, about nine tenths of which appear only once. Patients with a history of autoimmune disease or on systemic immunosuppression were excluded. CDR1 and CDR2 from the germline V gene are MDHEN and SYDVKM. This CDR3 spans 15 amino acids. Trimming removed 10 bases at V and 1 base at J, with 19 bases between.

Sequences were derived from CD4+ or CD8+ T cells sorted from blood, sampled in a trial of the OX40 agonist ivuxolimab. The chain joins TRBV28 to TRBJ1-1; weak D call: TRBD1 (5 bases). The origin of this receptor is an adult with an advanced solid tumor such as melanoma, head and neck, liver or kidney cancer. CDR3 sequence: CATLDQGSPNTEAFF. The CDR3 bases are TGTGCCACGCTCGACCAGGGCTCTCCGAACACTGAAGCTTTCTTT.